The 11 T cell receptor beta chains below all came from one sample that was sequenced in a study of T cells after yellow fever vaccination. MiXCR, applied by TCRdb to the 5' RACE reads, yields one record per CDR3 protein. Among 200,000 to 300,000 distinct CDR3 sequences listed, around 7% were seen once. This specimen was CD4+ T cells sorted from PBMCs, taken 15 days after the yellow fever booster vaccination. Source of these receptors: a young man who received the YFV17D yellow fever vaccine.

This chain uses TRBV5-1 with TRBJ2-5, with 7 nucleotides matching TRBD1. Germline V gives CDR1 SGHRS, CDR2 YFSETQ. The J segment lost 7 bases and the V segment lost 1 base, leaving 10 bases of the junction unmatched. The CDR3 extends over 15 amino acids. CDR3 coding DNA: TGCGCCAGCAGCTTGACCTCCAGGGGGTCCGGGACCCAGTACTTC. This sequence encodes CASSLTSRGSGTQYF. Full variable domain (outside the CDR3, taken from reference TRBV5-1 and TRBJ2-5): KAGVTQTPRYLIKTRGQQVTLSCSPISGHRSVSWYQQTPGQGLQFLFEYFSETQRNKGNFPGRFSGRQFSNSRSEMNVSTLELGDSALYLCASSLTSRGSGTQYFGPGTRLLVL.

In this sample, this clonotype turned up a few times. This sequence joins TRBV29-1 and TRBJ1-1; possibly TRBD1 for D (5 bases). Germline-derived CDR1 and CDR2 are SQVTM and ANQGSEA. The CDR3 spans 12 residues. Deletions cut 6 bases from V and 13 bases from J, with 21 bases between. The CDR3 DNA is TGCAGCGTCGGGGGGGGACCGTCTTCAGGTTTCTTT. Translated: CSVGGGPSSGFF.

This clonotype was recorded at least ten times. V usage is TRBV25-1 and J usage is TRBJ2-4; 10 bases map to TRBD1. The ends lost 6 bases at V and 0 bases at J; junction bases unmatched: 8. This CDR3 region has 17 residues. Germline V gene sequence: CDR1 MGHDK, CDR2 SYGVNS. CDR3 nucleotide sequence: TGTGCCAGCAGCGAAGCAGGACAGGGGGTAGCCAAAAACATTCAGTACTTC. It encodes CASSEAGQGVAKNIQYF.

This clonotype has a handful of counts. The chain is built from TRBV19 and TRBJ2-5; D perhaps matches TRBD1 (6 bases). Trimming stripped 6 bases from V and 4 bases from J, with 18 bases between. Germline CDR1 reads LNHDA; CDR2 reads SQIVND (reference sequence). The CDR3 sequence is 15 residues long. This CDR3 is CASSTGTRIGETQYF. The CDR3 DNA reads as TGTGCCAGTAGCACCGGGACAAGGATTGGAGAGACCCAGTACTTC. Based on the CDR3 plus reference TRBV19 and TRBJ2-5, the full variable domain is DGGITQSPKYLFRKEGQNVTLSCEQNLNHDAMYWYRQDPGQGLRLIYYSQIVNDFQKGDIAEGYSVSREKKESFPLTVTSAQKNPTAFYLCASSTGTRIGETQYFGPGTRLLVL.

The rearrangement links TRBV5-5 to TRBJ1-4, with unresolved D. The CDR3 spans 16 residues. The germline V and J ends were trimmed by 4 bases and 7 bases, with 20 bases remaining between them. Germline lookup yields CDR1 SGHKS and CDR2 YYEKEE (reference sequence). The CDR3 sequence is CASSPLVGSGGEKLFF. The DNA for the CDR3 is TGTGCCAGCAGCCCTCTGGTAGGGTCGGGCGGTGAAAAACTGTTTTTT.

This clonotype was found many times. The rearrangement links TRBV28 to TRBJ1-1; D gene uncertain. Looked up from germline, CDR1 is MDHEN and CDR2 is SYDVKM. The CDR3 has 12 amino acids. V dropped 4 bases and J dropped 7 bases, with 10 bases sitting between them. The CDR3 DNA reads as TGTGCCAGCAGTTCTTGGGCCTTTGAAGCTTTCTTT. Amino acid sequence: CASSSWAFEAFF.

The rearrangement uses TRBV24-1 and TRBJ2-2; 7 nucleotides line up with TRBD1. This CDR3 is built from 14 residues. Trimming at V came to 10 bases and at J to 5 bases, leaving 9 bases not matched to a gene. CDR1 and CDR2 (germline): KGHDR, SFDVKD. The CDR3 DNA follows: TGTGCCACAGGAGCGTCAGGGGGAACCGGGGAGCTGTTTTTT. This translates into CATGASGGTGELFF.

This clonotype was seen ten or more times. The gene calls are TRBV21-1 and TRBJ2-1. TRBV21-1 is described as a pseudogene. This CDR3 is 12 amino acids long. In DNA form, the CDR3 reads TGTGCCAGCAGCAATGGAGACCCCGAGCAGTTCTTC. Its protein product is CASSNGDPEQFF.

The DNA for the CDR3 is TGTGCCAGCAGCTCGACTAGCGGGAGCGGACACGAGCAGTACTTC. It codes for CASSSTSGSGHEQYF. The gene calls are TRBV7-2 and TRBJ2-7, with 12 bases fitting TRBD2. This CDR3 is built from 15 residues. Germline V gives CDR1 SGHTA, CDR2 FQGNSA. The ends lost 4 bases at V and 5 bases at J; junction bases unmatched: 6.

The chain employs TRBV10-3 and TRBJ2-1; TRBD2 might be the D (6 bases). The CDR3 is 14 amino acids. V was pared by 7 bases and J by 2 bases, with 12 bases between. Germline values: CDR1 ENHRY, CDR2 SYGVKD. CDR3 region: CAITPDYTYNEQFF. CDR3 DNA: TGTGCCATCACCCCGGACTACACCTACAATGAGCAGTTCTTC.

This clonotype appeared many times. The chain has TRBV7-8 and TRBJ1-1, with a weak D call TRBD1 (6 bases). Trimming stripped 5 bases from V and 0 bases from J, with 16 bases between. This CDR3 comprises 16 residues. Germline V CDR1 and CDR2: SGHVS, FQNEAQ. CDR3 nucleotide sequence: TGTGCCAGCAGCATTTGGACAGCCAAGGTGAACACTGAAGCTTTCTTT. Amino acids: CASSIWTAKVNTEAFF.